Below, one T cell receptor (beta chain) is given with its context. Treatment meaning: oral pan-JAK inhibitor, 5-10 mg twice daily. This sample is part of a study of CD8+ T cells in alopecia areata. cDNA reverse transcribed from extracted RNA served as the sequencing template. Using immunoSEQ multiplex PCR, the repertoire was profiled, and TCRdb retains in-frame clones only, with some absent. Of about 120,000 clones listed, around 53% are singletons. Trimming removed 4 bases at V and 7 bases at J, with 13 bases between. Germline V lookup: CDR1 LGHNA, CDR2 YNFKEQ. The CDR3 has 14 amino acids. The J gene is TRBJ2-2, the V gene TRBV4-2, with D unresolved. This clonotype was sampled from a human donor with alopecia areata. The material was CD8+ T cells sorted from blood, obtained at week 24, from a patient treated with tofacitinib. Here the CDR3 reads CASSPRPSLGELFF. The CDR3 DNA reads TGTGCCAGCAGCCCCCGGCCAAGTCTCGGGGAGCTGTTTTTT.